This TCR beta chain was retrieved from a study of T cell repertoires in cytomegalovirus infection. This clonotype was detected only a few times. Its antigen is unidentified. Via MiXCR, TCRdb re-called the reads, giving one row per CDR3 protein. The data contain 310,000 or so distinct CDR3 sequences, 25% of them seen just once; the ten biggest clones take up less than 15%. The germline V gene has CDR1 SGHTA and CDR2 FQGNSA. The V segment lost 5 bases and the J segment 4 bases; nucleotides outside the gene matches: 2. The CDR3 is 15 residues long. Sequenced here: cultured PBMCs, sampled from culture after CMV antigen stimulation. This clonotype was sampled from a human donor in good health (CMV status not recorded). Some clones in this sample may be carry-over from other donors' samples. This chain links TRBV7-2 with TRBJ2-2; the match to TRBD2 covers 12 bases. The CDR3 spells CASSILAGGTGELFF. CDR3 DNA: TGTGCCAGCAGCATACTAGCGGGAGGCACCGGGGAGCTGTTTTTT.